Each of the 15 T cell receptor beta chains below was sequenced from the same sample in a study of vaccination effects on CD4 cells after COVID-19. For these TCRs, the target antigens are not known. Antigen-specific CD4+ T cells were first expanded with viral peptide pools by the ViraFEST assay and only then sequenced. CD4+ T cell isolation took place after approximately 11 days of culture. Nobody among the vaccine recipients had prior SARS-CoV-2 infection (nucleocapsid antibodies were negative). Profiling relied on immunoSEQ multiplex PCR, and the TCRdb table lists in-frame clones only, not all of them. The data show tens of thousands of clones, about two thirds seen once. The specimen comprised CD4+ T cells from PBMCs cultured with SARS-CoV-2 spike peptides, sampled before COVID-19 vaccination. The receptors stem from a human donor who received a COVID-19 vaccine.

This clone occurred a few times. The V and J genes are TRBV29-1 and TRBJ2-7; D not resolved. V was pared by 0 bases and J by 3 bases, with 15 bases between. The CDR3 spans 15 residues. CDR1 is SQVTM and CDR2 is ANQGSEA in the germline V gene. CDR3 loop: CSVEDRLPPYYEQYF. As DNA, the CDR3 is TGCAGCGTTGAAGATAGACTCCCGCCATACTACGAGCAGTACTTC.

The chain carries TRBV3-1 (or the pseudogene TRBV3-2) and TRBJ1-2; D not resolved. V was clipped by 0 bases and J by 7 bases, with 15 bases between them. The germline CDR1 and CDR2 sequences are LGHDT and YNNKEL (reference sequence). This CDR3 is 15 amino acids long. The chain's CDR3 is CASSQDGLRLSGYTF. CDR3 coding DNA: TGTGCCAGCAGCCAAGACGGGTTGAGGTTGAGTGGCTACACCTTC.

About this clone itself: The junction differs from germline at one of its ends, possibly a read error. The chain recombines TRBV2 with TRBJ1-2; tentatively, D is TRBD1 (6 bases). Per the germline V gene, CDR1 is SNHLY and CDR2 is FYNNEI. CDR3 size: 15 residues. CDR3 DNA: TGTGCCAGCAGCGAAGGGAAGGGGGGCTCCTATGGCTACACCTTC. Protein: CASSEGKGGSYGYTF.

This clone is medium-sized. Here the CDR3 reads CASSDRTGSSPLHF. The CDR3 DNA reads as TGTGCCAGCAGTGATAGGACAGGGAGCTCACCCCTCCACTTT. The chain combines TRBV2 with TRBJ1-6; 8 nucleotides align to TRBD1. The CDR3 spans 14 residues. The V and J ends lost 3 bases and 10 bases, in that order; junction bases with no gene match: 5. Germline CDR1 is SNHLY and CDR2 is FYNNEI.

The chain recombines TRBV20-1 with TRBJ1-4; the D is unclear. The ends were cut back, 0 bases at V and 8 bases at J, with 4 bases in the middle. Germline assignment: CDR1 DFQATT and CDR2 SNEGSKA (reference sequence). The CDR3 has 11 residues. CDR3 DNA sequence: TGCAGTGCTAGAGATCACGAAAAACTGTTTTTT. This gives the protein CSARDHEKLFF.

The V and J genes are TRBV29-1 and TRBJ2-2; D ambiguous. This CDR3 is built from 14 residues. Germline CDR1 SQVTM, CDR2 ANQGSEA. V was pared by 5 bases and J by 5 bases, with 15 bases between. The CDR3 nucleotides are TGCAGCGTTTCCTCACCCGGACGGACCGGGGAGCTGTTTTTT. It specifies CSVSSPGRTGELFF.

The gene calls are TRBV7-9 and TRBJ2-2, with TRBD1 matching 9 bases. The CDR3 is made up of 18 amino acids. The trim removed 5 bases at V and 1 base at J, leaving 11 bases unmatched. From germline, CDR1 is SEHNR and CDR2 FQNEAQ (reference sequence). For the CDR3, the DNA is TGTGCCAGCAGCCAAGTCCGGGGGACAGGGTGGAACACCGGGGAGCTGTTTTTT. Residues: CASSQVRGTGWNTGELFF.

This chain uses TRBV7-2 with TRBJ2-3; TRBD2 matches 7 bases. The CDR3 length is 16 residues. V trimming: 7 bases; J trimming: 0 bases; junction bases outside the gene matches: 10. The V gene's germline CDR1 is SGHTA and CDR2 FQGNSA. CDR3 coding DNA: TGTGCCAGCACTCCGGGGCGGGGGATTAGCACAGATACGCAGTATTTT. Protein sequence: CASTPGRGISTDTQYF.

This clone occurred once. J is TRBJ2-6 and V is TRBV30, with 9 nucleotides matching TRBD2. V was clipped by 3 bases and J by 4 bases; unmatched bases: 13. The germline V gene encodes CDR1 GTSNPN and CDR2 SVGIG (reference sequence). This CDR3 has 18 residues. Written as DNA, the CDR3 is TGTGCCTGGAGAGGGGCGGGGGGGCTCTTGCGAGGGGCCAACGTCCTGACTTTC. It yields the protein CAWRGAGGLLRGANVLTF.

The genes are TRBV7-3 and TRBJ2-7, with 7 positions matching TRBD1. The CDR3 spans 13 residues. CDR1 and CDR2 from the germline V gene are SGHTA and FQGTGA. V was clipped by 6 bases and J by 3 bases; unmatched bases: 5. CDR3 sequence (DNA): TGTGCCAGCAGTCGGGACAGATACTACGAGCAGTACTTC. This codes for CASSRDRYYEQYF. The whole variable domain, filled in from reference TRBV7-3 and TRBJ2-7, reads GAGVSQTPSNKVTEKGKYVELRCDPISGHTALYWYRQSLGQGPEFLIYFQGTGAADDSGLPNDRFFAVRPEGSVSTLKIQRTERGDSAVYLCASSRDRYYEQYFGPGTRLTVT.

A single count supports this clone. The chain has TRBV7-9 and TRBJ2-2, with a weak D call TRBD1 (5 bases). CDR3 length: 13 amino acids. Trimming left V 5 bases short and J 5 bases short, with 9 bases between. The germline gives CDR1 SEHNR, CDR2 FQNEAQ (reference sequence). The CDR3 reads CASSTQGTGELFF. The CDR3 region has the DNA TGTGCCAGCAGCACCCAGGGAACCGGGGAGCTGTTTTTT.

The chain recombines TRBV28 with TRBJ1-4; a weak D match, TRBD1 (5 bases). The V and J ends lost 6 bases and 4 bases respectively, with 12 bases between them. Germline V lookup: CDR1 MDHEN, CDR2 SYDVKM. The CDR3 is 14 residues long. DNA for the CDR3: TGTGCCAGCAGGAGACAGAGCCGTAATGAAAAACTGTTTTTT. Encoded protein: CASRRQSRNEKLFF. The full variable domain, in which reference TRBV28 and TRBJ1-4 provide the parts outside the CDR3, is DVKVTQSSRYLVKRTGEKVFLECVQDMDHENMFWYRQDPGLGLRLIYFSYDVKMKEKGDIPEGYSVSREKKERFSLILESASTNQTSMYLCASRRQSRNEKLFFGSGTQLSVL.

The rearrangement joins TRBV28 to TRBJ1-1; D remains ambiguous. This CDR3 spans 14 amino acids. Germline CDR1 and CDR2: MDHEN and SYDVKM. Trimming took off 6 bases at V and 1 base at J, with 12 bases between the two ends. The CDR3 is CASSSSAGNTEAFF. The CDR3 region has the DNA TGTGCCAGCAGCAGCTCAGCGGGGAACACTGAAGCTTTCTTT.

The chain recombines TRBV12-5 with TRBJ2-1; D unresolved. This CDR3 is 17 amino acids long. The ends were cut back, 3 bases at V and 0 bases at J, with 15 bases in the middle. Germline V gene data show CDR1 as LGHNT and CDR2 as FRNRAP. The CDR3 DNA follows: TGTGCTAGTGGTTTAAACCCGGGCTCGCGCTCCTACAATGAGCAGTTCTTC. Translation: CASGLNPGSRSYNEQFF. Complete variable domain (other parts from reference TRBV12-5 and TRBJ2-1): DARVTQTPRHKVTEMGQEVTMRCQPILGHNTVFWYRQTMMQGLELLAYFRNRAPLDDSGMPKDRFSAEMPDATLATLKIQPSEPRDSAVYFCASGLNPGSRSYNEQFFGPGTRLTVL.

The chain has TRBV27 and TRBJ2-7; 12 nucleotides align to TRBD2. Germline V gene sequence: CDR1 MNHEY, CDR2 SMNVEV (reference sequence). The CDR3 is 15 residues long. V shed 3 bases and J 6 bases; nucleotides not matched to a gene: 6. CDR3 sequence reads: CASSFRLAGAAEQYF. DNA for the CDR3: TGTGCCAGCAGTTTCCGACTAGCGGGAGCCGCCGAGCAGTACTTC.